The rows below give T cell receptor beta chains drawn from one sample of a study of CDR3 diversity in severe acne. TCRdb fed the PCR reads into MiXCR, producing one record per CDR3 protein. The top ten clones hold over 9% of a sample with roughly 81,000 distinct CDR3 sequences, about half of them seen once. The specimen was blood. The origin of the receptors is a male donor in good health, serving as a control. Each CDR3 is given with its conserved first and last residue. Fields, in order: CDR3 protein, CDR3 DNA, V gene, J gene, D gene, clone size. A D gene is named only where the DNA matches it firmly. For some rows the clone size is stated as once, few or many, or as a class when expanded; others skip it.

CASSSRTGYSNQPQHF	TGCGCCAGCAGCTCTCGCACAGGTTATAGCAATCAGCCCCAGCATTTT	TRBV4-3	TRBJ1-5	NA	NA
CASRGEQGELFF	TGTGCCAGCAGGGGAGAACAGGGGGAGCTGTTTTTT	TRBV2	TRBJ2-2	NA	NA
CSAGLAGGRETQYF	TGCAGTGCAGGACTAGCGGGGGGGCGGGAGACCCAGTACTTC	TRBV20-1	TRBJ2-5	TRBD2	NA
CASSSSLGELFF	TGTGCCAGCAGCTCGAGTCTCGGGGAGCTGTTTTTT	TRBV5-6	TRBJ2-2	NA	NA
CASSLGYPGNQPQHF	TGTGCCAGCAGCTTAGGGTATCCGGGCAATCAGCCCCAGCATTTT	TRBV7-2	TRBJ1-5	NA	few
CRPPPTPPPTDTQYF	TGCCGTCCCCCCCCCACCCCCCCCCCCACAGATACGCAGTATTTT	TRBV20-1	TRBJ2-3	NA	NA
CASEGGGGREAFF	TGTGCCAGTGAAGGAGGAGGGGGCAGGGAAGCTTTCTTT	TRBV19	TRBJ1-1	TRBD1	NA
CASSELLAGAQYF	TGCGCCAGCAGTGAACTACTAGCGGGAGCGCAGTACTTC	TRBV10-1	TRBJ2-7	TRBD2	NA
CASSATDRRTGELFF	TGTGCCAGTAGTGCCACGGACAGACGGACCGGGGAGCTGTTTTTT	TRBV19	TRBJ2-2	NA	NA
CSAGPYTGELFF	TGCAGCGCCGGACCCTACACCGGGGAGCTGTTTTTT	TRBV29-1	TRBJ2-2	NA	NA
CSARDRTYEQYF	TGCAGTGCTCGGGACAGAACCTACGAGCAGTACTTC	TRBV20-1	TRBJ2-7	TRBD1	many
CASSNGQSYEQYF	TGTGCCAGTAGTAACGGACAGTCCTACGAGCAGTACTTC	TRBV19	TRBJ2-7	NA	NA
CASSLGGTGDYGYTF	TGTGCCAGCAGCTTGGGAGGGACAGGGGACTATGGCTACACCTTC	TRBV7-8	TRBJ1-2	TRBD1	NA
CSARDADRVGTQYF	TGCAGTGCTAGAGATGCAGATAGGGTGGGGACCCAGTACTTC	TRBV20-1	TRBJ2-5	NA	many